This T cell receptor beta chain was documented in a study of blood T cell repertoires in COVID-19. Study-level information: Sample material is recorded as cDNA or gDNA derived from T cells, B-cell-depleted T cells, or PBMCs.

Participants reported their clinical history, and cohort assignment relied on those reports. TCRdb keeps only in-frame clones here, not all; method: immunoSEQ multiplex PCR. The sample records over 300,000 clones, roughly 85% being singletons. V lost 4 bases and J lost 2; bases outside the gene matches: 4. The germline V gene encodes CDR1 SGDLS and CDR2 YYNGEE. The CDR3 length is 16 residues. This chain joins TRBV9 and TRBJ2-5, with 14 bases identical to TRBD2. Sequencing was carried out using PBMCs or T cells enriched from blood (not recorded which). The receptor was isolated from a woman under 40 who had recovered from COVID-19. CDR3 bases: TGTGCCAGCAGCCCAGGGACTAGCGGGGGACAAGAGACCCAGTACTTC. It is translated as CASSPGTSGGQETQYF.